This T cell receptor beta chain is from a study of PD-1 blockade in classical Hodgkin lymphoma. Study-level background: Treatment was intravenous nivolumab, 3 mg/kg every 2 weeks, until progression.

Time point of the sample: cycle 4 day 1 (C4D1), after five to seven weeks of nivolumab. Brentuximab vedotin exposure varied, and every patient relapsed after autologous stem cell transplantation. Complete response, partial response or progressive disease were the best responses. Trimming took 5 bases from V and 6 from J, leaving 12 bases between them. CDR3 size: 13 residues. Germline CDR1 and CDR2: MNHNS and SASEGT. Assay used: immunoSEQ multiplex PCR; TCRdb lists only in-frame clones, some missing. The sample records approximately 27,000 clones, around 79% being singletons. The receptor was derived from a human donor with classical Hodgkin lymphoma. Sequenced here: peripheral blood mononuclear cells (PBMCs), sampled before the fourth cycle of nivolumab. This chain joins TRBV6-1 and TRBJ2-3; D is perhaps TRBD2 (5 bases). CDR3 nucleotides: TGTGCCAGCAGTCGGGGTTTGGTGGATACGCAGTATTTT. Translated: CASSRGLVDTQYF.